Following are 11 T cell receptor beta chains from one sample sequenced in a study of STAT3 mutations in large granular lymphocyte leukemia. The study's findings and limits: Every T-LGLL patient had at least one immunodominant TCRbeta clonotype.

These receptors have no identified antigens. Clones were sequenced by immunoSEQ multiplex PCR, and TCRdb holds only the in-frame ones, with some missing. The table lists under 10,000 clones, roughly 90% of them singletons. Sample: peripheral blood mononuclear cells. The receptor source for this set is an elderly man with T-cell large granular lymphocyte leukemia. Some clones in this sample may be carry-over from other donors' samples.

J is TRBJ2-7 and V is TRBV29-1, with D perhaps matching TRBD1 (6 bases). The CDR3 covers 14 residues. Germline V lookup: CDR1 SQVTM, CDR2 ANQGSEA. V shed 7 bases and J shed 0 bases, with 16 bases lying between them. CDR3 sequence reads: CSARQETTSYEQYF. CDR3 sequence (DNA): TGCAGCGCTCGACAGGAAACAACCTCCTACGAGCAGTACTTC.

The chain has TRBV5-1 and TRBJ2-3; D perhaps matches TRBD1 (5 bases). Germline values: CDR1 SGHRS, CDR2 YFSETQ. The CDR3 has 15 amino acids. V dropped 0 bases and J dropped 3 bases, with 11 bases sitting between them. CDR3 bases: TGCGCCAGCAGCTTGGAACCCCGACAGACAGATACGCAGTATTTT. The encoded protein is CASSLEPRQTDTQYF.

CDR3: CASSSGVRGGETQYF. CDR3 bases: TGTGCCAGCAGCTCTGGAGTCCGGGGTGGTGAGACCCAGTACTTC. The gene calls are TRBV5-6 and TRBJ2-5; perhaps TRBD2 as D (5 bases). Trimming removed 3 bases at V and 5 bases at J, with 17 bases between. CDR1 is SGHDT and CDR2 is YYEEEE in the germline V gene. The CDR3 spans 15 residues.

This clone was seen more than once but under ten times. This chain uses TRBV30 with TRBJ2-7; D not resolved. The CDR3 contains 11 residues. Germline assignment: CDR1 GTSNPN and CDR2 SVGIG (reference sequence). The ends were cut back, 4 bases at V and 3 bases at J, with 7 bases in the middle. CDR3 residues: CAWNGVYEQYF. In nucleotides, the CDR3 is TGTGCCTGGAATGGGGTCTACGAGCAGTACTTC.

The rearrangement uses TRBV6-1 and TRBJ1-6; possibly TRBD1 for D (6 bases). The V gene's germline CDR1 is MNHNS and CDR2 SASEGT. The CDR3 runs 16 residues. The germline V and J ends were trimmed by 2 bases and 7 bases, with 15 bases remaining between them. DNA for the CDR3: TGTGCCAGCAGTGAACTGGGGGGCCGGGAAAATTCACCCCTCCACTTT. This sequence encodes CASSELGGRENSPLHF.

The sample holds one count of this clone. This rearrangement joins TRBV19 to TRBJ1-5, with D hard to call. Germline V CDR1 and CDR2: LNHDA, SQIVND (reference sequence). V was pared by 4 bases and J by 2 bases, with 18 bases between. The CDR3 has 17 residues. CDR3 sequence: CASSRPKEMSRNQPQHF. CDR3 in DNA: TGTGCCAGTAGTAGGCCCAAAGAAATGAGTCGCAATCAGCCCCAGCATTTT.

DNA for the CDR3: TGTGCCAGCAGTGAATCGACCTCGGGCAATCAGCCCCAGCATTTT. Translation gives CASSESTSGNQPQHF. The V gene is TRBV28, the J gene TRBJ1-5; D unclear. CDR1 MDHEN and CDR2 SYDVKM come from the germline V gene. Between the trimmed V and J ends, which lost 5 bases and 2 bases, there was a span of 13 bases. CDR3 length equals 15 residues.

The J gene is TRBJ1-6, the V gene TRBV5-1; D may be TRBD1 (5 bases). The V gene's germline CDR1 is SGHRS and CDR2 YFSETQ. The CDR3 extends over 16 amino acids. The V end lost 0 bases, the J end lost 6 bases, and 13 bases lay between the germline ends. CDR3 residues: CASSLGQGEANSPLHF. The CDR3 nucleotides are TGCGCCAGCAGCTTGGGGCAGGGAGAAGCTAATTCACCCCTCCACTTT. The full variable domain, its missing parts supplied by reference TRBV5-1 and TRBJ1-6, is KAGVTQTPRYLIKTRGQQVTLSCSPISGHRSVSWYQQTPGQGLQFLFEYFSETQRNKGNFPGRFSGRQFSNSRSEMNVSTLELGDSALYLCASSLGQGEANSPLHFGNGTRLTVT.

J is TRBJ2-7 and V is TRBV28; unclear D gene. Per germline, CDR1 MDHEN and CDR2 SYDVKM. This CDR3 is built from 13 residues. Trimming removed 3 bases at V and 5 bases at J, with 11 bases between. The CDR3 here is CASSFSVADEQYF. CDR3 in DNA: TGTGCCAGCAGTTTTTCGGTGGCGGACGAGCAGTACTTC.

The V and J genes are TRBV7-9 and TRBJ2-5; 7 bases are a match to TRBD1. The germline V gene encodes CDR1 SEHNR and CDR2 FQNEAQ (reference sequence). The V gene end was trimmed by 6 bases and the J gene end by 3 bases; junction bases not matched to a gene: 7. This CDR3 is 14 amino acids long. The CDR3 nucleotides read TGTGCCAGCAGGGTACGGGACAGCAAAGAGACCCAGTACTTC. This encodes CASRVRDSKETQYF.

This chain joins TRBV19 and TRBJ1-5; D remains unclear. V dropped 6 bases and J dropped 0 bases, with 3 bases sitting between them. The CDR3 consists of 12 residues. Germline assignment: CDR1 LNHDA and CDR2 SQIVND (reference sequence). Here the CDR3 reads CASRDSNQPQHF. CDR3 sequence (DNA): TGTGCCAGTAGAGATAGCAATCAGCCCCAGCATTTT. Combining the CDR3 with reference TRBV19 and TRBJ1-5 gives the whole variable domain DGGITQSPKYLFRKEGQNVTLSCEQNLNHDAMYWYRQDPGQGLRLIYYSQIVNDFQKGDIAEGYSVSREKKESFPLTVTSAQKNPTAFYLCASRDSNQPQHFGDGTRLSIL.